This TCR beta chain emerged from a study of post-analysis software for immune sequencing data. Overall study: The study covered relapsing-remitting, secondary progressive and progressive-relapsing courses of multiple sclerosis.

This clonotype was observed at least ten times. The antigen remains unidentified. Between the trimmed V and J ends, which lost 1 base and 6 bases, there was a span of 7 bases. This CDR3 spans 12 amino acids. Regarding the study as a whole: The normalized Chao1 diversity of multiple sclerosis patients was significantly lower than that of controls. TRBV5-6, TRBV5-1 and TRBV20-1 belonged to a set of roughly 5 TRBV segments that were more frequent in patients than controls.

Every TCR beta cDNA library bore unique molecular identifiers. Via MiXCR, TCRdb re-called the PCR reads, giving one row per CDR3 protein. Here the sample spans about 400,000 distinct CDR3 sequences, around 37% being singletons. This rearrangement joins TRBV12-3 or TRBV12-4 to TRBJ2-7; no clear D. This clonotype originated in a girl aged 10-17 years with multiple sclerosis. Sequencing used blood. CDR3 sequence (DNA): TGTGCCAGCAGTTTAGACCAGACCGAGCAGTACTTC. This gives the protein CASSLDQTEQYF.